Below are 29 T cell receptor beta chains sequenced from a single sample in a study of cytomegalovirus exposure and HLA in healthy donors. This PCR relied on a set of 60 Vbeta primers and 13 Jbeta primers. The repertoire was sequenced with immunoSEQ multiplex PCR; TCRdb's copy has only in-frame clones and lacks some. Of some 95,000 clones listed, around four fifths are singletons. Sequences were obtained from PBMCs. Source of these receptors: a man between 45 and 60 years old in good health and CMV-seropositive.

V usage is TRBV10-3 and J usage is TRBJ2-7, with 10 bases fitting TRBD1. J was trimmed by 5 bases and V by 6 bases; bases with no gene match: 10. This CDR3 is built from 15 residues. Per the germline V gene, CDR1 is ENHRY and CDR2 is SYGVKD. The CDR3 is CAIRPATGGKNEQYF. For the CDR3, the DNA is TGTGCCATCAGACCGGCGACAGGGGGCAAAAACGAGCAGTACTTC.

The V and J genes are TRBV15 and TRBJ1-1; the D gene is possibly TRBD1 (5 bases). This CDR3 contains 15 residues. V was cut by 4 bases and J by 7 bases, with 19 bases left in between. The V gene's germline CDR1 is LNHNV and CDR2 YYDKDF (reference sequence). The CDR3 sequence: CATSISGNRGIEAFF. As DNA, the CDR3 is TGTGCCACCAGCATCTCAGGTAATCGGGGGATTGAAGCTTTCTTT.

The chain recombines TRBV11-2 with TRBJ2-1; D might be TRBD1 (5 bases). Deletions cut 3 bases from V and 7 bases from J, with 13 bases between. Germline V gives CDR1 SGHAT, CDR2 FQNNGV. This CDR3 is 14 amino acids long. CDR3 DNA sequence: TGTGCCAGCAGCTTGGAAGGGGCGTCAAATGAGCAGTTCTTC. It yields the protein CASSLEGASNEQFF.

This clone was detected once. The CDR3 sequence: CAWSFAERALHF. CDR3 DNA: TGTGCCTGGAGTTTCGCGGAGAGGGCCCTCCACTTT. The chain uses TRBV30 and TRBJ1-6; D is ambiguous. Germline values: CDR1 GTSNPN, CDR2 SVGIG (reference sequence). The V gene lost 2 bases and the J gene lost 14 bases, with 13 bases spanning the gap. The CDR3 is made up of 12 amino acids.

The gene calls are TRBV21-1 and TRBJ1-5; the table's D call, TRBD1, has no DNA check behind it. TRBV21-1 is an annotated pseudogene. The CDR3 spans 10 residues. The CDR3 DNA reads TGTGCCAGCAGCTCAGGGCCCCAGCATTTT. Translated, it gives CASSSGPQHF.

The chain uses TRBV7-3 and TRBJ2-5; 7 nucleotides align to TRBD2. The V segment lost 1 base and the J segment 2 bases; nucleotides outside the gene matches: 4. The CDR3 runs to 15 residues. Germline V gene lookup returns CDR1 SGHTA and CDR2 FQGTGA. The CDR3 is CASSLNRGVQETQYF. The CDR3 nucleotides are TGTGCCAGCAGCTTAAACCGGGGGGTTCAAGAGACCCAGTACTTC.

This clone was counted a few times. The chain employs TRBV19 and TRBJ1-1, with a possible D match to TRBD1 (5 bases). Trimming took 4 bases from V and 6 from J, leaving 18 bases between them. The germline CDR1 and CDR2 sequences are LNHDA and SQIVND (reference sequence). This CDR3 comprises 15 residues. In nucleotides, the CDR3 is TGTGCCAGTAGTAGGACGCCCGGAGGGGTACCTGAAGCTTTCTTT. As protein: CASSRTPGGVPEAFF.

The rearrangement uses TRBV4-2 and TRBJ2-1; TRBD1 matches at 8 bases. CDR3 length: 14 residues. The V gene end was trimmed by 5 bases and the J gene end by 7 bases; junction bases not matched to a gene: 7. The germline V gene encodes CDR1 LGHNA and CDR2 YNFKEQ. The CDR3 reads CASSGQGALNEQFF. CDR3 nucleotides: TGTGCCAGCAGCGGACAGGGTGCATTGAATGAGCAGTTCTTC.

In the case of this clone: The junction differs from germline at one of its ends, possibly a read error. The chain combines TRBV30 with TRBJ1-5, with TRBD1 as a possible D gene (5 bases). Germline V lookup: CDR1 GTSNPN, CDR2 SVGIG (reference sequence). The CDR3 runs 13 residues. The CDR3 protein is CAWSGLGAQPQNF. In DNA form, the CDR3 reads TGTGCCTGGAGTGGTTTAGGGGCCCAGCCCCAGAATTTT.

The table lists this clone with a count of one. The chain employs TRBV7-8 and TRBJ2-7; no definite D call. Per germline, CDR1 SGHVS and CDR2 FQNEAQ. The CDR3 is made up of 14 amino acids. Trimming shortened V by 4 bases and J by 7 bases, and 17 bases separated the two germline ends. CDR3 region: CASSSQAANVEQYF. CDR3 DNA sequence: TGTGCCAGCAGCTCGCAGGCTGCCAATGTGGAGCAGTACTTC.

This clone was observed a handful of times. V is TRBV6-1 and J is TRBJ1-5; 11 bases agree with TRBD1. Germline trimming cut 4 bases from V and 6 bases from J; bases unmatched to any gene: 14. The germline gives CDR1 MNHNS, CDR2 SASEGT. This CDR3 comprises 18 residues. The CDR3 sequence: CASSAVGQGARPGQPQHF. The CDR3 DNA follows: TGTGCCAGCAGTGCCGTCGGACAGGGGGCTCGCCCAGGTCAGCCCCAGCATTTT.

For the CDR3, the DNA is TGTGCCAGCAGCTTAGCGTCAACAGGGGGGATCTATGGCTACACCTTC. Encoded protein: CASSLASTGGIYGYTF. The chain uses TRBV7-2 and TRBJ1-2, with 8 bases that match TRBD1. This CDR3 is built from 16 residues. CDR1 and CDR2 from the germline V gene are SGHTA and FQGNSA. Trimming at V came to 0 bases and at J to 4 bases, leaving 7 bases not matched to a gene.

DNA for the CDR3: TGTGCCACCAGCATGAGGGGGCAGGGGATTGAAAAACTGTTTTTT. Translated: CATSMRGQGIEKLFF. The genes are TRBV15 and TRBJ1-4; 7 positions agree with TRBD1. In germline, CDR1 is LNHNV, CDR2 YYDKDF (reference sequence). This CDR3 spans 15 amino acids. Trimming at V came to 4 bases and at J to 7 bases, leaving 9 bases not matched to a gene.

The chain uses TRBV30 and TRBJ2-2; TRBD2 aligns across 10 bases. The CDR3 runs 14 residues. V trimming: 1 base; J trimming: 6 bases; junction bases outside the gene matches: 2. The germline V gene encodes CDR1 GTSNPN and CDR2 SVGIG (reference sequence). The CDR3, as DNA: TGTGCCTGGAGTGCAGGACTAGCGGCCGGGGAGCTGTTTTTT. As protein: CAWSAGLAAGELFF.

This clone has just a few counts. This chain connects TRBV5-4 to TRBJ2-7, with unresolved D. CDR1 and CDR2 from the germline V gene are SGHNT and YYREEE (reference sequence). V was cut by 9 bases and J by 4 bases, with 17 bases left in between. The CDR3 runs 13 residues. CDR3 bases: TGTGCCATCTCAGCTCCCGGGTTATACGAGCAGTACTTC. This gives the protein CAISAPGLYEQYF.

The chain couples TRBV19 to TRBJ2-7; D not resolved. This CDR3 region has 15 residues. The germline CDR1 and CDR2 sequences are LNHDA and SQIVND (reference sequence). V lost 5 bases and J lost 1, with 15 bases in between. DNA for the CDR3: TGTGCCAGTAGTGAGGAGCCGCAAACTTCCTACGAGCAGTACTTC. Its protein product is CASSEEPQTSYEQYF.

This rearrangement joins TRBV27 to TRBJ2-7; 15 bases fit TRBD2. This CDR3 is built from 16 residues. The ends lost 5 bases at V and 4 bases at J; junction bases unmatched: 6. Germline V CDR1 and CDR2: MNHEY, SMNVEV (reference sequence). The CDR3 DNA reads TGTGCCAGCAGTCCGGGACTAGCGGGGGGTCTATACGAGCAGTACTTC. This translates into CASSPGLAGGLYEQYF.

V is TRBV15 and J is TRBJ1-5; D gene unclear. This CDR3 spans 14 amino acids. V gave up 5 bases and J gave up 0 bases, with 8 bases separating them. Germline assignment: CDR1 LNHNV and CDR2 YYDKDF (reference sequence). The CDR3: CATSQIGSNQPQHF. The CDR3 coding sequence is TGTGCCACCAGCCAGATTGGTAGCAATCAGCCCCAGCATTTT.

J is TRBJ1-5 and V is TRBV7-9; 8 bases are a match to TRBD1. CDR3 length equals 13 residues. With 4 bases clipped from V and 7 bases from J, the junction kept 3 bases outside the gene matches. Germline CDR1 SEHNR, CDR2 FQNEAQ (reference sequence). The CDR3 here is CASSYGTGQPQHF. The CDR3 DNA reads as TGTGCCAGCAGCTACGGGACAGGCCAGCCCCAGCATTTT.

This clone was observed a handful of times. The chain couples TRBV18 to TRBJ1-2; 11 nucleotides align to TRBD1. Losses at the gene ends were 6 bases for V and 10 bases for J; bases not matched to a gene: 13. Germline CDR1 KGHSH, CDR2 LQKENI. The CDR3 consists of 15 residues. CDR3 protein: CASSLDTDRGRPYTF. DNA for the CDR3: TGTGCCAGCTCTCTCGACACGGACAGGGGGCGTCCCTACACCTTC.

This clone was counted once. The rearrangement uses TRBV28 and TRBJ1-1; no definite D call. The ends were cut back, 11 bases at V and 0 bases at J, with 7 bases in the middle. This CDR3 region has 11 residues. Germline V gene sequence: CDR1 MDHEN, CDR2 SYDVKM. The CDR3 region has the DNA TGTGCCTCGACTATGAACACTGAAGCTTTCTTT. Amino acid sequence: CASTMNTEAFF.

This sequence joins TRBV4-1 and TRBJ2-1, with 8 bases identical to TRBD2. With 3 bases clipped from V and 8 bases from J, the junction kept 9 bases outside the gene matches. Germline V CDR1 and CDR2: MGHRA, YSYEKL. This CDR3 comprises 15 residues. Here the CDR3 DNA reads TGCGCCAGCAGCCATGAGTGGGCTAGCGGGTATGAGCAGTTCTTC. Translating gives CASSHEWASGYEQFF.

This clone is a singleton in its sample. The chain recombines TRBV6-1 with TRBJ1-2; 12 nucleotides align to TRBD1. Germline V gives CDR1 MNHNS, CDR2 SASEGT. The J segment lost 7 bases and the V segment lost 4 bases, leaving 4 bases of the junction unmatched. There are 14 residues in the CDR3. CDR3 protein: CASSGGTGGCGYTF. The CDR3 nucleotides read TGTGCCAGCAGTGGGGGGACAGGGGGCTGTGGCTACACCTTC.

The chain uses TRBV6-5 and TRBJ2-2, with 10 bases matching TRBD1. The germline CDR1 and CDR2 sequences are MNHEY and SVGAGI. CDR3 size: 14 residues. V shed 9 bases, J shed 5 bases, and the junction held 6 bases outside the gene matches. This CDR3 is CASWRGQGTGELFF. The CDR3 DNA sequence: TGTGCCAGTTGGCGGGGACAGGGGACCGGGGAGCTGTTTTTT.

This chain connects TRBV7-9 to TRBJ1-4; 7 nucleotides match TRBD1. Germline values: CDR1 SEHNR, CDR2 FQNEAQ (reference sequence). The V and J ends lost 5 bases and 7 bases, in that order; junction bases with no gene match: 4. This CDR3 contains 13 residues. This CDR3 reads CASSVRDSEKLFF. The CDR3, as DNA: TGTGCCAGCAGCGTACGGGACAGTGAAAAACTGTTTTTT. The full variable domain, rest sourced from reference TRBV7-9 and TRBJ1-4, is DTGVSQNPRHKITKRGQNVTFRCDPISEHNRLYWYRQTLGQGPEFLTYFQNEAQLEKSRLLSDRFSAERPKGSFSTLEIQRTEQGDSAMYLCASSVRDSEKLFFGSGTQLSVL.

The CDR3 sequence is CASTLRNEQFF. The DNA of the CDR3 is TGTGCCAGCACCCTGAGGAATGAGCAGTTCTTC. The rearrangement joins TRBV25-1 to TRBJ2-1; no definite D call. Germline CDR1 and CDR2: MGHDK and SYGVNS. V was shortened by 7 bases and J by 7 bases, with 8 bases between the two germline ends. The CDR3 consists of 11 residues. Supplemented by reference TRBV25-1 and TRBJ2-1, the full variable domain reads EADIYQTPRYLVIGTGKKITLECSQTMGHDKMYWYQQDPGMELHLIHYSYGVNSTEKGDLSSESTVSRIRTEHFPLTLESARPSHTSQYLCASTLRNEQFFGPGTRLTVL.

V usage is TRBV9 and J usage is TRBJ1-1; D unclear. CDR3 length: 13 amino acids. The V and J ends lost 2 bases and 0 bases respectively, with 5 bases between them. Germline CDR1 is SGDLS and CDR2 is YYNGEE. The DNA for the CDR3 is TGTGCCAGCAGCGTGACACTGAACACTGAAGCTTTCTTT. Its protein product is CASSVTLNTEAFF.

This clone occurred a few times. The chain uses TRBV7-3 and TRBJ2-2, with 9 bases fitting TRBD2. This CDR3 region has 14 residues. CDR1 SGHTA and CDR2 FQGTGA come from the germline V gene. The V gene end was trimmed by 2 bases and the J gene end by 6 bases; junction bases not matched to a gene: 1. DNA for the CDR3: TGTGCCAGCAGCTTACGCGGGGGGGCCGGGGAGCTGTTTTTT. Translated: CASSLRGGAGELFF.

The chain uses TRBV19 and TRBJ1-5; 12 bases map to TRBD1. The V gene's germline CDR1 is LNHDA and CDR2 SQIVND (reference sequence). V lost 9 bases, J lost 1 base, and 10 bases stayed unmatched. The CDR3 runs 17 residues. CDR3 loop: CASRKSGQGASNQPQHF. The CDR3 DNA reads as TGTGCCAGCAGAAAATCGGGACAGGGGGCGAGCAATCAGCCCCAGCATTTT.